This TCR beta chain was sequenced in a study of OX40 agonist ivuxolimab in advanced cancers. Study summary: Three dose-escalation patients had partial responses: one with hepatocellular carcinoma and two with cutaneous melanoma.

The table came from immunoSEQ multiplex PCR; TCRdb's copy has only in-frame clones and leaves some out. Of around 70,000 clones in the sample, 80% to 95% were seen once. This specimen consisted of CD4+ or CD8+ T cells sorted from blood, obtained in a trial of the OX40 agonist ivuxolimab. The sequence was collected from an adult with an advanced solid tumor such as melanoma, head and neck, liver or kidney cancer.

The CDR3 spells CSAEWGFEQYF. The DNA of the CDR3 is TGCAGTGCAGAATGGGGGTTCGAGCAGTACTTC. V usage is TRBV20-1 and J usage is TRBJ2-5; D assignment may be TRBD1 or TRBD2 (5 bases each). The assigned J gene may be wrong: the sequence end matches TRBJ2-7 better. The CDR3 contains 11 residues. Germline loops: CDR1 DFQATT, CDR2 SNEGSKA (reference sequence).